Listed below are T cell receptor beta chains from one sample, sequenced in a study of identical twins. From the 5' RACE reads, TCRdb called clonotypes with MiXCR, one entry per CDR3 protein. This table holds 650,000 to 750,000 distinct CDR3 sequences, approximately 21% found once. These data were likewise used in another study, on T cells expressing NK-cell markers.

Source material: PBMCs. All receptors derive from a woman between 18 and 29 years old in good health. The CDR3 runs from the conserved cysteine through the conserved F or W. The D gene is left open where the match is weak. Expanded clones get a size class; other rows say once, few or many, or leave the size out.

v_call: TRBV20-1; j_call: TRBJ2-7; cdr3_length: 14; d_call: -; clone_size: few; cdr3_aa: CSARIVGSSYEQYF; cdr3_nt: TGCAGTGCTAGGATCGTGGGGTCCTCCTACGAGCAGTACTTC
v_call: TRBV12-3/TRBV12-4; j_call: TRBJ1-2; cdr3_length: 15; d_call: -; clone_size: few; cdr3_aa: CASSFRGFLGYGYTF; cdr3_nt: TGTGCCAGCAGCTTTCGGGGGTTTCTGGGCTATGGCTACACCTTC
v_call: TRBV10-1; j_call: TRBJ1-5; cdr3_length: 13; d_call: -; clone_size: few; cdr3_aa: CARSGCSNQPQHF; cdr3_nt: TGCGCCAGGAGTGGGTGCAGCAATCAGCCCCAGCATTTT
v_call: TRBV5-1; j_call: TRBJ2-3; cdr3_length: 18; d_call: TRBD2; clone_size: -; cdr3_aa: CASSLGPSGSLSADTQYF; cdr3_nt: TGCGCCAGCAGCTTGGGCCCTAGCGGGAGTTTAAGCGCAGATACGCAGTATTTT
v_call: TRBV12-3/TRBV12-4; j_call: TRBJ2-3; cdr3_length: 16; d_call: TRBD2; clone_size: few; cdr3_aa: CASTPGLAPITDTQYF; cdr3_nt: TGTGCCAGCACCCCGGGACTAGCGCCTATCACAGATACGCAGTATTTT
v_call: TRBV6-5; j_call: TRBJ2-1; cdr3_length: 15; d_call: TRBD2; clone_size: few; cdr3_aa: CASSYPSGGDGEQFF; cdr3_nt: TGTGCCAGCAGTTACCCTAGCGGGGGGGACGGTGAGCAGTTCTTC
v_call: TRBV10-3; j_call: TRBJ1-1; cdr3_length: 12; d_call: -; clone_size: -; cdr3_aa: CAISEGSTEAFF; cdr3_nt: TGTGCCATCAGCGAGGGTAGCACTGAAGCTTTCTTT
v_call: TRBV10-3; j_call: TRBJ1-1; cdr3_length: 15; d_call: -; clone_size: few; cdr3_aa: CAISLGGRGNTEAFF; cdr3_nt: TGTGCCATCAGCCTCGGTGGTCGGGGGAACACTGAAGCTTTCTTT
v_call: TRBV7-9; j_call: TRBJ2-4; cdr3_length: 16; d_call: -; clone_size: -; cdr3_aa: CASSLFEGIAKNIQYF; cdr3_nt: TGTGCCAGCAGCTTATTTGAGGGAATAGCCAAAAACATTCAGTACTTC
v_call: TRBV20-1; j_call: TRBJ2-1; cdr3_length: 16; d_call: -; clone_size: few; cdr3_aa: CSARDPLASTYNEQFF; cdr3_nt: TGCAGTGCTAGAGACCCACTTGCGAGCACCTACAATGAGCAGTTCTTC
v_call: TRBV20-1; j_call: TRBJ2-3; cdr3_length: 12; d_call: -; clone_size: few; cdr3_aa: CSFRKSTDTQYF; cdr3_nt: TGCAGCTTCAGGAAGTCCACAGATACGCAGTATTTT
v_call: TRBV9; j_call: TRBJ2-1; cdr3_length: 15; d_call: -; clone_size: -; cdr3_aa: CASSVTGGTRDEQFF; cdr3_nt: TGTGCCAGCAGCGTAACAGGGGGGACTAGGGATGAGCAGTTCTTC
v_call: TRBV5-1; j_call: TRBJ2-7; cdr3_length: 13; d_call: -; clone_size: few; cdr3_aa: CASSFDRYYEQYF; cdr3_nt: TGCGCCAGCAGCTTCGACAGGTACTACGAGCAGTACTTC
v_call: TRBV20-1; j_call: TRBJ2-5; cdr3_length: 16; d_call: TRBD2; clone_size: few; cdr3_aa: CSARSVSSGVQETQYF; cdr3_nt: TGCAGTGCTAGAAGTGTCTCTAGCGGGGTTCAAGAGACCCAGTACTTC
v_call: TRBV5-1; j_call: TRBJ2-5; cdr3_length: 14; d_call: TRBD2; clone_size: -; cdr3_aa: CASSLGTNKETQYF; cdr3_nt: TGCGCCAGCAGCTTAGGGACTAACAAAGAGACCCAGTACTTC
v_call: TRBV29-1; j_call: TRBJ1-2; cdr3_length: 10; d_call: -; clone_size: -; cdr3_aa: CSVVQNGYTF; cdr3_nt: TGCAGCGTTGTACAGAATGGCTACACCTTC
v_call: TRBV11-2; j_call: TRBJ2-5; cdr3_length: 14; d_call: -; clone_size: few; cdr3_aa: CASSLTTDGETQYF; cdr3_nt: TGTGCCAGCAGCTTAACCACCGACGGGGAGACCCAGTACTTC
v_call: TRBV4-3; j_call: TRBJ2-1; cdr3_length: 13; d_call: TRBD2; clone_size: few; cdr3_aa: CASSQVAGEGFFF; cdr3_nt: TGCGCCAGCAGCCAAGTGGCGGGAGAGGGATTTTTCTTC
v_call: TRBV6-1; j_call: TRBJ2-3; cdr3_length: 18; d_call: TRBD2; clone_size: -; cdr3_aa: CASASRRVGLAGSDTQYF; cdr3_nt: TGTGCCAGCGCCTCTCGTCGGGTGGGACTAGCAGGTTCAGATACGCAGTATTTT
v_call: TRBV12-3/TRBV12-4; j_call: TRBJ1-5; cdr3_length: 15; d_call: TRBD1; clone_size: -; cdr3_aa: CASSRQGGSNQPQHF; cdr3_nt: TGTGCCAGCAGTCGACAGGGGGGGAGCAATCAGCCCCAGCATTTT
v_call: TRBV3-1; j_call: TRBJ2-2; cdr3_length: 15; d_call: -; clone_size: -; cdr3_aa: CASSQELGYTGELFF; cdr3_nt: TGTGCCAGCAGCCAGGAACTGGGGTACACCGGGGAGCTGTTTTTT
v_call: TRBV6-1; j_call: TRBJ2-3; cdr3_length: 14; d_call: -; clone_size: many; cdr3_aa: CASGRGGSTDTQYF; cdr3_nt: TGTGCCAGCGGTAGGGGCGGGAGCACAGATACGCAGTATTTT
v_call: TRBV12-3/TRBV12-4; j_call: TRBJ1-5; cdr3_length: 16; d_call: TRBD1; clone_size: few; cdr3_aa: CASSITGTGDNQPQHF; cdr3_nt: TGTGCCAGCAGTATCACCGGGACAGGGGACAATCAGCCCCAGCATTTT
v_call: TRBV5-1; j_call: TRBJ2-3; cdr3_length: 15; d_call: -; clone_size: -; cdr3_aa: CASSSSRGGTDTQYF; cdr3_nt: TGCGCCAGCAGCTCCTCACGGGGCGGCACAGATACGCAGTATTTT
v_call: TRBV20-1; j_call: TRBJ2-1; cdr3_length: 13; d_call: -; clone_size: few; cdr3_aa: CSARGPLGAEQFF; cdr3_nt: TGCAGTGCTAGAGGGCCTCTAGGGGCTGAGCAGTTCTTC
v_call: TRBV13; j_call: TRBJ2-1; cdr3_length: 15; d_call: TRBD2; clone_size: -; cdr3_aa: CASSLAGGPRTEQFF; cdr3_nt: TGTGCCAGCAGCTTGGCGGGAGGGCCTCGGACTGAGCAGTTCTTC
v_call: TRBV6-5; j_call: TRBJ2-1; cdr3_length: 17; d_call: -; clone_size: once; cdr3_aa: CASSYSVDTSSYNEQFF; cdr3_nt: TGTGCCAGCAGTTACTCGGTGGACACGAGCTCCTACAATGAGCAGTTCTTC
v_call: TRBV24-1; j_call: TRBJ2-5; cdr3_length: 14; d_call: -; clone_size: -; cdr3_aa: CATQGFNPRETQYF; cdr3_nt: TGTGCCACCCAGGGATTCAATCCGCGGGAGACCCAGTACTTC
v_call: TRBV7-9; j_call: TRBJ2-1; cdr3_length: 16; d_call: -; clone_size: -; cdr3_aa: CASSWTGTSSYNEQFF; cdr3_nt: TGTGCCAGCAGCTGGACGGGGACGAGCTCCTACAATGAGCAGTTCTTC
v_call: TRBV20-1; j_call: TRBJ2-1; cdr3_length: 11; d_call: -; clone_size: -; cdr3_aa: CSASSYSEQFF; cdr3_nt: TGCAGTGCCTCTTCCTACAGTGAGCAGTTCTTC
v_call: TRBV10-3; j_call: TRBJ2-1; cdr3_length: 13; d_call: -; clone_size: few; cdr3_aa: CAISESPAREQFF; cdr3_nt: TGTGCCATCAGTGAGTCGCCGGCCCGAGAGCAGTTCTTC
v_call: TRBV7-9; j_call: TRBJ2-1; cdr3_length: 12; d_call: -; clone_size: -; cdr3_aa: CASLGSSNEQFF; cdr3_nt: TGTGCCAGCCTGGGCTCCAGCAATGAGCAGTTCTTC
v_call: TRBV20-1; j_call: TRBJ2-7; cdr3_length: 14; d_call: -; clone_size: once; cdr3_aa: CSARDITGPYEQYF; cdr3_nt: TGCAGTGCTAGAGATATCACAGGGCCCTACGAGCAGTACTTC
v_call: TRBV5-1; j_call: TRBJ2-2; cdr3_length: 16; d_call: TRBD2; clone_size: few; cdr3_aa: CASSFASGGPTGELFF; cdr3_nt: TGCGCCAGCAGCTTCGCTAGCGGGGGTCCTACCGGGGAGCTGTTTTTT
v_call: TRBV6-5; j_call: TRBJ1-1; cdr3_length: 13; d_call: -; clone_size: many; cdr3_aa: CASSYGGRTEAFF; cdr3_nt: TGTGCCAGCAGTTACGGGGGAAGGACTGAAGCTTTCTTT
v_call: TRBV9; j_call: TRBJ2-5; cdr3_length: 16; d_call: -; clone_size: -; cdr3_aa: CASSVAFSTTGETQYF; cdr3_nt: TGTGCCAGCAGCGTAGCTTTTAGCACAACGGGAGAGACCCAGTACTTC
v_call: TRBV12-3/TRBV12-4; j_call: TRBJ1-2; cdr3_length: 13; d_call: TRBD1; clone_size: many; cdr3_aa: CASRGQINYGYTF; cdr3_nt: TGTGCCAGCAGGGGACAGATCAACTATGGCTACACCTTC
v_call: TRBV27; j_call: TRBJ2-2; cdr3_length: 18; d_call: TRBD2; clone_size: few; cdr3_aa: CASREGTSGRLRTGELFF; cdr3_nt: TGTGCCAGCAGAGAGGGGACTAGCGGAAGGTTAAGGACCGGGGAGCTGTTTTTT
v_call: TRBV15; j_call: TRBJ2-7; cdr3_length: 17; d_call: -; clone_size: few; cdr3_aa: CATSRDQGQTLSYEQYF; cdr3_nt: TGTGCCACCAGCAGAGATCAGGGGCAGACACTGTCCTACGAGCAGTACTTC
v_call: TRBV7-9; j_call: TRBJ2-5; cdr3_length: 15; d_call: -; clone_size: -; cdr3_aa: CASSLPIDSGETQYF; cdr3_nt: TGTGCCAGCAGCTTACCGATTGATAGTGGGGAGACCCAGTACTTC
v_call: TRBV20-1; j_call: TRBJ2-1; cdr3_length: 18; d_call: TRBD2; clone_size: -; cdr3_aa: CSALQLAGAESSYNEQFF; cdr3_nt: TGCAGTGCGCTCCAACTAGCGGGGGCCGAGAGCTCCTACAATGAGCAGTTCTTC
v_call: TRBV10-3; j_call: TRBJ2-2; cdr3_length: 13; d_call: -; clone_size: few; cdr3_aa: CAISVGQTGELFF; cdr3_nt: TGTGCCATCAGTGTCGGACAGACCGGGGAGCTGTTTTTT
v_call: TRBV7-8; j_call: TRBJ1-5; cdr3_length: 15; d_call: TRBD1; clone_size: -; cdr3_aa: CASSNRDRTNQPQHF; cdr3_nt: TGTGCCAGCAGCAACCGGGACAGGACTAATCAGCCCCAGCATTTT
v_call: TRBV5-1; j_call: TRBJ2-7; cdr3_length: 12; d_call: -; clone_size: few; cdr3_aa: CASRGGNYEQYF; cdr3_nt: TGCGCCAGCAGAGGAGGAAACTACGAGCAGTACTTC
v_call: TRBV9; j_call: TRBJ2-1; cdr3_length: 15; d_call: TRBD2; clone_size: few; cdr3_aa: CASSTRLAGRNEQFF; cdr3_nt: TGTGCCAGCAGCACCCGACTAGCGGGACGCAATGAGCAGTTCTTC
v_call: TRBV24-1; j_call: TRBJ2-3; cdr3_length: 15; d_call: -; clone_size: -; cdr3_aa: CATSETSGQPRTQYF; cdr3_nt: TGTGCCACCAGTGAGACGTCCGGGCAACCGAGGACGCAGTATTTT
v_call: TRBV4-3; j_call: TRBJ2-1; cdr3_length: 17; d_call: -; clone_size: many; cdr3_aa: CASSQEGLDPSYNEQFF; cdr3_nt: TGCGCCAGCAGCCAAGAGGGGTTAGATCCTTCCTACAATGAGCAGTTCTTC
v_call: TRBV12-3/TRBV12-4; j_call: TRBJ1-2; cdr3_length: 12; d_call: -; clone_size: many; cdr3_aa: CASGRSNYGYTF; cdr3_nt: TGTGCCAGCGGACGGAGTAACTATGGCTACACCTTC
v_call: TRBV20-1; j_call: TRBJ2-1; cdr3_length: 16; d_call: TRBD2; clone_size: few; cdr3_aa: CSATAPLAGSENEQFF; cdr3_nt: TGCAGTGCTACGGCCCCACTAGCGGGAAGTGAGAATGAGCAGTTCTTC
v_call: TRBV9; j_call: TRBJ2-3; cdr3_length: 15; d_call: -; clone_size: -; cdr3_aa: CASSVWDGSTDTQYF; cdr3_nt: TGTGCCAGCAGCGTATGGGACGGGAGCACAGATACGCAGTATTTT
v_call: TRBV5-1; j_call: TRBJ1-4; cdr3_length: 14; d_call: -; clone_size: few; cdr3_aa: CASSLVQPLEKLFF; cdr3_nt: TGCGCCAGCAGCTTGGTACAGCCCCTCGAAAAACTGTTTTTT
v_call: TRBV29-1; j_call: TRBJ2-5; cdr3_length: 12; d_call: -; clone_size: -; cdr3_aa: CSGGPHEETQYF; cdr3_nt: TGCAGCGGGGGACCGCATGAAGAGACCCAGTACTTC
v_call: TRBV25-1; j_call: TRBJ2-7; cdr3_length: 13; d_call: -; clone_size: -; cdr3_aa: CASSELRVREQYF; cdr3_nt: TGTGCCAGCAGTGAACTGAGAGTCCGGGAGCAGTACTTC
v_call: TRBV2; j_call: TRBJ2-7; cdr3_length: 12; d_call: -; clone_size: few; cdr3_aa: CASSERWTTQYF; cdr3_nt: TGTGCCAGCAGTGAACGTTGGACAACGCAGTACTTC
v_call: TRBV20-1; j_call: TRBJ2-1; cdr3_length: 14; d_call: -; clone_size: -; cdr3_aa: CSASTPRSYNEQFF; cdr3_nt: TGCAGTGCTTCGACTCCGCGCTCCTACAATGAGCAGTTCTTC
v_call: TRBV4-3; j_call: TRBJ2-1; cdr3_length: 16; d_call: -; clone_size: -; cdr3_aa: CASSQEGGGTYNEQFF; cdr3_nt: TGCGCCAGCAGCCAAGAAGGGGGCGGGACGTACAATGAGCAGTTCTTC
v_call: TRBV13; j_call: TRBJ2-3; cdr3_length: 16; d_call: TRBD2; clone_size: -; cdr3_aa: CASSSTQREYTDTQYF; cdr3_nt: TGTGCCAGCAGCAGTACGCAGCGGGAGTACACAGATACGCAGTATTTT
v_call: TRBV2; j_call: TRBJ2-1; cdr3_length: 16; d_call: -; clone_size: -; cdr3_aa: CASSPDAVRDYNEQFF; cdr3_nt: TGTGCCAGCAGTCCCGACGCCGTCAGGGACTACAATGAGCAGTTCTTC
v_call: TRBV7-2; j_call: TRBJ2-1; cdr3_length: 14; d_call: TRBD2; clone_size: -; cdr3_aa: CASELAGALNEQFF; cdr3_nt: TGTGCCAGCGAACTAGCGGGAGCACTAAATGAGCAGTTCTTC